Listed here are 11 T cell receptor beta chains from one sample, sequenced in a study of CD8+CD57+ T cells in acquired aplastic anemia. Researchers used genomic DNA as the template to profile TCR beta VDJ and CDR3. TCRdb re-derived calls from the reads in MiXCR, one entry per CDR3 protein. This sample yields fewer than 100,000 distinct CDR3 sequences, of which 40% to 50% are seen a single time; around 63% belongs to the top ten. Sequences were obtained from sorted CD4+, CD8+, or CD8+CD57+ T cells (not recorded which) from PBMCs. The receptors stem from a human donor in good health, serving as a control.

The V call is TRBV12-3 or TRBV12-4, the J call TRBJ2-5, with TRBD2 matching over 9 bases. The CDR3 totals 17 residues. V dropped 6 bases and J dropped 4; count of bases not matched to a gene: 15. DNA of the CDR3: TGTGCCAGCAGCCCATCTACCCCCCTTAGCGGGAGAGAGACCCAGTACTTC. Translating gives CASSPSTPLSGRETQYF.

This chain joins TRBV10-1 and TRBJ2-7; a weak D match, TRBD2 (6 bases). The V gene lost 7 bases and the J gene lost 1 base, with 20 bases spanning the gap. The CDR3 contains 16 residues. CDR1 WNHNN and CDR2 SYGVQD come from the germline V gene (reference sequence). The CDR3 nucleotides read TGCGCCAGCACGATCGACCGGGGAGGAGCGTCCTACGAGCAGTACTTC. It codes for CASTIDRGGASYEQYF.

The J gene is TRBJ1-2, the V gene TRBV24-1, with a weak D call TRBD1 (6 bases). Germline V gene lookup returns CDR1 KGHDR and CDR2 SFDVKD. This CDR3 has 12 residues. Trimming cost V 5 bases and J 8 bases, with 11 bases left between them. The DNA of the CDR3 is TGTGCCACCAGTGGATGGGGGGGCGGCTACACCTTC. Translated: CATSGWGGGYTF.

This clonotype has only one observation. This chain joins TRBV10-1 and TRBJ2-2, with 7 bases that match TRBD1. The CDR3 runs 13 residues. Trimming removed 10 bases from V and 0 bases from J; junction bases left unmatched: 2. Germline CDR1 WNHNN, CDR2 SYGVQD (reference sequence). CDR3 sequence (DNA): TGCGCCAAAGGGACAGCGAACACCGGGGAGCTGTTTTTT. Its translation: CAKGTANTGELFF.

This clonotype turned up a few times. The V gene is TRBV4-1, the J gene TRBJ1-1, with a tentative D call TRBD1 (6 bases). Germline V gives CDR1 MGHRA, CDR2 YSYEKL. The CDR3 loop spans 13 amino acids. Trimming took off 4 bases at V and 4 bases at J, with 10 bases between the two ends. CDR3 DNA sequence: TGCGCCAGCAGCCTGGGGGCGGGCACTGAAGCTTTCTTT. This codes for CASSLGAGTEAFF.

The genes are TRBV19 and TRBJ1-2; D not certain. With 1 base removed from V and 3 bases from J, the gap between germline ends came to 9 bases. The V gene's germline CDR1 is LNHDA and CDR2 SQIVND (reference sequence). This CDR3 spans 14 amino acids. The CDR3 DNA is TGTGCCAGTAGTATAGGACGGTTTGACTATGGCTACACCTTC. Encoded protein: CASSIGRFDYGYTF.

This clonotype has more than one count but fewer than ten. The chain is built from TRBV30 and TRBJ1-5; 8 bases fit TRBD1. There are 16 residues in the CDR3. The germline CDR1 and CDR2 sequences are GTSNPN and SVGIG (reference sequence). The V segment lost 1 base and the J segment 8 bases; nucleotides outside the gene matches: 13. As DNA, the CDR3 is TGTGCCTGGAGTGAGCCTTTACAGGGGGTCCTTGAGCCCCAGCATTTT. It yields the protein CAWSEPLQGVLEPQHF.

This rearrangement joins TRBV27 to TRBJ2-7, with a possible D match to TRBD2 (6 bases). Germline loops: CDR1 MNHEY, CDR2 SMNVEV (reference sequence). Trimming left V 6 bases short and J 2 bases short, with 17 bases between. The CDR3 covers 15 residues. The CDR3 DNA reads TGTGCCAGCAGCCTTAGCGGAGCTATCACCTACGAGCAGTACTTC. Its protein product is CASSLSGAITYEQYF.

This clonotype was found once. The chain combines TRBV4-3 with TRBJ1-6; D is ambiguous. The germline V gene encodes CDR1 LGHNA and CDR2 YSLEER. Trimming took off 3 bases at V and 8 bases at J, with 14 bases between the two ends. The length of the CDR3 is 15 residues. The CDR3 reads CASSQTLLSDSPLHF. The CDR3, as DNA: TGCGCCAGCAGCCAGACTCTCCTGAGCGATTCACCCCTCCACTTT.

This clonotype was observed at least ten times. The J gene is TRBJ2-7, the V gene TRBV2; TRBD1 or TRBD2 may be the D gene (5 bases each). The CDR3 has 13 amino acids. V was cut by 8 bases and J by 3 bases, with 14 bases left in between. Germline loops: CDR1 SNHLY, CDR2 FYNNEI. CDR3 coding DNA: TGTGCCAGCTCTCAATTGGGGGTCTACGAGCAGTACTTC. Its translation is CASSQLGVYEQYF.

The chain couples TRBV15 to TRBJ1-2; TRBD1 might be the D (6 bases). Germline values: CDR1 LNHNV, CDR2 YYDKDF (reference sequence). V lost 5 bases to trimming and J lost 6 bases, with 10 bases between them. CDR3 length: 12 residues. In DNA form, the CDR3 reads TGTGCCACCAGCCCCACAGGGAATGGCTACACCTTC. It codes for CATSPTGNGYTF.